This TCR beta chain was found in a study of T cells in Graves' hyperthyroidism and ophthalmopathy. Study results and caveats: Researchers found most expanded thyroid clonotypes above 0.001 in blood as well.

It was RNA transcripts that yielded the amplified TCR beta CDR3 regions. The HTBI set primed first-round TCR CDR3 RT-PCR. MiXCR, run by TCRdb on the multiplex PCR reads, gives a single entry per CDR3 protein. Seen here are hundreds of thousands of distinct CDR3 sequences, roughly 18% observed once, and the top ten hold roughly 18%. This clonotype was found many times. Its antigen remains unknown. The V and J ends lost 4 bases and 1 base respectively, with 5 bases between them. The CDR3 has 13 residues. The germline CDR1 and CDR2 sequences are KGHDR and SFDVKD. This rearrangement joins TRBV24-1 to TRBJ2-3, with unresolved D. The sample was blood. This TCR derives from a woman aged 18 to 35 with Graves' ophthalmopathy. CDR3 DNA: TGTGCCACCAGTGAAAGTGGCACAGATACGCAGTATTTT. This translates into CATSESGTDTQYF.